This T cell receptor beta chain was retrieved from a study of response to subunit inactivated influenza vaccine. Findings of the study overall: It was the authors' suggestion that each seasonal influenza vaccination recruits few new T cells.

TCRdb analysed the RT-PCR reads with MiXCR anew, one entry per CDR3 protein. The repertoire has more than 400,000 distinct CDR3 sequences, approximately 6.9% of them found once; the top ten carry approximately 14%. This clonotype was detected only a few times. The antigen is not known. Germline CDR1 and CDR2: DFQATT and SNEGSKA (reference sequence). V shed 2 bases and J shed 4 bases, with 8 bases lying between them. The CDR3 runs to 12 residues. The gene calls are TRBV20-1 and TRBJ1-2; D possibly corresponds to TRBD1 (6 bases). This specimen consisted of PBMCs from blood, obtained less than 30 months after vaccination. The sequence came from a man aged 50 to 69 who received an inactivated influenza vaccine. The DNA of the CDR3 is TGCAGTGCTAGACTGGACAGCTATGGCTACACCTTC. Translating gives CSARLDSYGYTF.